This passage covers 16 T cell receptor beta chains from one sample sequenced in a study of early T cells in non-severe SARS-CoV-2 infection (dated by TCRdb to the early 2020s). Libraries were constructed by 5' RACE. Data came from a NextSeq 500. TCRdb applied fastp at Q25 and MiXCR to the public reads, then kept only in-frame beta chains. Merged by CDR3 protein, the rows form single entries marked with the most common genes and DNA. The sample table lists approximately 47,000 distinct CDR3 sequences, roughly 9.4% of them with a count of one. In total, the top ten clones hold about 5.4% of the sample. The material sequenced was whole blood, taken at baseline. Receptors were obtained from an adult who was a healthcare worker with PCR-confirmed SARS-CoV-2 infection or an uninfected control (not recorded which).

This clonotype occurred a few times. This rearrangement joins TRBV12-3 or TRBV12-4 to TRBJ2-7, with 8 bases aligning to TRBD1. J lost 4 bases, V lost 5 bases, and 10 bases had no gene match. The CDR3 spans 15 residues. This CDR3 reads CASSQTRGLIYEQYF. CDR3 DNA sequence: TGTGCCAGCAGTCAGACCAGGGGGCTCATATACGAGCAGTACTTC.

The rearrangement uses TRBV6-5 and TRBJ1-5, with D possibly TRBD1 on 5 matching bases. Trimming removed 5 bases from V and 5 bases from J, with 10 bases in between. The CDR3 is made up of 13 amino acids. Germline V gives CDR1 MNHEY, CDR2 SVGAGI. The CDR3 protein is CASSAGDYQPQHF. The CDR3 DNA is TGTGCCAGCAGTGCCGGGGACTATCAGCCCCAGCATTTT.

This clonotype was detected ten times or more. The chain combines TRBV20-1 with TRBJ2-3; 8 bases match TRBD1. CDR3 length equals 13 residues. Germline V CDR1 and CDR2: DFQATT, SNEGSKA (reference sequence). With 3 bases clipped from V and 4 bases from J, the junction kept 3 bases outside the gene matches. The CDR3 DNA reads as TGCAGTGCTAGGACAGGGGCTGCAGATACGCAGTATTTT. Its translation is CSARTGAADTQYF.

This clonotype was seen more than once but under ten times. V is TRBV5-1 and J is TRBJ2-5; D not resolved. The CDR3 contains 15 residues. V shed 3 bases and J shed 4 bases, with 16 bases lying between them. CDR1 and CDR2 from the germline V gene are SGHRS and YFSETQ. The CDR3 reads CASSSYRPERETQYF. Here the CDR3 DNA reads TGCGCCAGCAGCTCGTACCGGCCCGAGAGAGAGACCCAGTACTTC.

This clonotype was picked up a small number of times. This sequence joins TRBV28 and TRBJ1-2, with a possible D match to TRBD1 (5 bases). CDR1 is MDHEN and CDR2 is SYDVKM in the germline V gene. V was pared by 5 bases and J by 6 bases, with 16 bases between. The CDR3 contains 14 residues. Here the CDR3 DNA reads TGTGCCAGCAGTCCTACCGGGACGGTAGATGGCTACACCTTC. As protein: CASSPTGTVDGYTF.

This clonotype came up many times. The V and J genes are TRBV19 and TRBJ1-2; TRBD1 matches at 9 bases. The CDR3 spans 13 residues. With V trimmed by 8 bases and J by 4 bases, 5 bases remained unmatched. Germline loops: CDR1 LNHDA, CDR2 SQIVND (reference sequence). Here the CDR3 DNA reads TGTGCCAGTGGACAGGGGATGATCTATGGCTACACCTTC. It is translated as CASGQGMIYGYTF.

The chain couples TRBV12-3 or TRBV12-4 to TRBJ2-1; maybe TRBD2 (6 bases). The CDR3 covers 15 residues. V lost 6 bases and J lost 3, with 15 bases in between. CDR3 sequence (DNA): TGTGCCAGCAGCCTCTCCCGGGAGAGCTACAATGAGCAGTTCTTC. It codes for CASSLSRESYNEQFF.

This clonotype was recorded many times. The chain combines TRBV29-1 with TRBJ2-7; 7 positions match TRBD1. The V gene's germline CDR1 is SQVTM and CDR2 ANQGSEA. The V and J ends lost 6 bases and 0 bases, in that order; junction bases with no gene match: 11. The CDR3 covers 15 residues. Here the CDR3 reads CSVLSLQGSSYEQYF. As DNA, the CDR3 is TGCAGCGTCCTCTCCCTACAGGGGAGCTCCTACGAGCAGTACTTC.

The chain has TRBV29-1 and TRBJ2-3; tentative D call: TRBD1 (6 bases). Deletions cut 1 base from V and 1 base from J, with 6 bases between. Germline V gene lookup returns CDR1 SQVTM and CDR2 ANQGSEA. The CDR3 is 13 residues long. The CDR3 nucleotides are TGCAGCGTTGAAGGACAGGGCACAGATACGCAGTATTTT. Encoded protein: CSVEGQGTDTQYF.

The rearrangement uses TRBV14 and TRBJ2-1, with D unresolved. This CDR3 contains 15 residues. The V end lost 3 bases, the J end lost 8 bases, and 17 bases lay between the germline ends. In germline, CDR1 is SGHDN, CDR2 FVKESK. CDR3 sequence: CASSHWQALLDEQFF. The CDR3 nucleotides read TGTGCCAGCAGCCACTGGCAAGCCCTTCTGGATGAGCAGTTCTTC.

Concerning this clonotype itself: One end of the junction varies from germline; a read error may be responsible. The chain couples TRBV6-1 to TRBJ2-7; possible D gene TRBD1, 6 bases. CDR3 length: 15 residues. CDR1 and CDR2 (germline): MNHNS, SASEGT. CDR3 in amino acids: CASDDPGHVSHEQYF. For the CDR3, the DNA is TGTGCCAGCGACGATCCGGGACACGTCTCCCACGAGCAGTACTTC.

The chain uses TRBV24-1 and TRBJ2-2, with D hard to call. The V gene lost 3 bases and the J gene lost 1 base, with 11 bases spanning the gap. CDR1 KGHDR and CDR2 SFDVKD come from the germline V gene. The CDR3 is made up of 16 amino acids. In DNA, the CDR3 is TGTGCCACCAGTGATGCAGGAATGGGGAACACCGGGGAGCTGTTTTTT. Translation: CATSDAGMGNTGELFF.

This clonotype has only a few counts. This rearrangement joins TRBV20-1 to TRBJ2-3; D gene ambiguous. The CDR3 consists of 14 residues. Looked up from germline, CDR1 is DFQATT and CDR2 is SNEGSKA (reference sequence). V lost 0 bases and J lost 3, with 10 bases in between. CDR3 sequence reads: CSARDPAVTDTQYF. CDR3 sequence (DNA): TGCAGTGCTAGAGATCCCGCAGTGACAGATACGCAGTATTTT.

The chain employs TRBV2 and TRBJ1-1; D is uncertain. The V end lost 5 bases, the J end lost 0 bases, and 7 bases lay between the germline ends. The CDR3 is 13 amino acids. The V gene's germline CDR1 is SNHLY and CDR2 FYNNEI. DNA for the CDR3: TGTGCCAGCAGTCGTAATCTGAACACTGAAGCTTTCTTT. The encoded protein is CASSRNLNTEAFF.

This chain uses TRBV19 with TRBJ2-1; D is uncertain. This CDR3 spans 16 amino acids. The V end lost 5 bases, the J end lost 7 bases, and 21 bases lay between the germline ends. The germline CDR1 and CDR2 sequences are LNHDA and SQIVND (reference sequence). The CDR3 DNA reads TGTGCCAGTAGTCCGCGTAATGAGGTTCGAGAAAATGAGCAGTTCTTC. Protein: CASSPRNEVRENEQFF.

The chain is built from TRBV19 and TRBJ1-4; D uncertain. The ends were cut back, 1 base at V and 6 bases at J, with 12 bases in the middle. In germline, CDR1 is LNHDA, CDR2 SQIVND (reference sequence). The CDR3 spans 15 residues. The CDR3 loop is CASSIGDGGYEKLFF. The DNA of the CDR3 is TGTGCCAGTAGTATAGGCGACGGCGGCTATGAAAAACTGTTTTTT. Drawing the rest from reference TRBV19 and TRBJ1-4, the complete variable domain is DGGITQSPKYLFRKEGQNVTLSCEQNLNHDAMYWYRQDPGQGLRLIYYSQIVNDFQKGDIAEGYSVSREKKESFPLTVTSAQKNPTAFYLCASSIGDGGYEKLFFGSGTQLSVL.